One sample yielded the 31 T cell receptor beta chains listed below, sequenced in a study of CD8 T cells in Susac syndrome. Random hexamers served to reverse transcribe roughly 0.5 to 1 ug RNA. TCRdb redid the calling of the immunoSEQ multiplex PCR reads with MiXCR, one entry per CDR3 protein. The repertoire holds about 120,000 distinct CDR3 sequences, with around 94% as singletons. Specimen: CD8+ T cells from PBMCs. The receptors derive from a human donor with Susac syndrome.

This chain links TRBV7-9 with TRBJ2-7, with 7 bases identical to TRBD2. The germline V gene has CDR1 SEHNR and CDR2 FQNEAQ (reference sequence). V shed 1 base and J 6 bases; nucleotides not matched to a gene: 6. The CDR3 totals 14 residues. The CDR3 coding sequence is TGTGCCAGCAGCTTAGTGGCAGCGGGGCGCGAGCAGTACTTC. This sequence encodes CASSLVAAGREQYF.

V usage is TRBV7-2 and J usage is TRBJ2-5; the D gene is possibly TRBD1 (6 bases). This CDR3 has 13 amino acids. The V and J ends lost 5 bases and 7 bases respectively, with 14 bases between them. CDR1 and CDR2 from the germline V gene are SGHTA and FQGNSA. CDR3: CASSTRGLGTQYF. The CDR3 DNA reads as TGTGCCAGCAGCACCAGGGGTCTTGGGACCCAGTACTTC.

The gene calls are TRBV24-1 and TRBJ1-5, with D unclear. The CDR3 length is 13 residues. Trimming removed 3 bases from V and 2 bases from J, with 4 bases in between. CDR1 and CDR2 (germline): KGHDR, SFDVKD. DNA of the CDR3: TGTGCCACCAGTGATAGGGGCAATCAGCCCCAGCATTTT. Its protein is CATSDRGNQPQHF.

V and J are TRBV21-1 and TRBJ2-1; no check of the table's D call, TRBD2, against the DNA was made. TRBV21-1 has pseudogene status. The CDR3 runs 17 residues. CDR3 sequence (DNA): TGTGCCAGCATCAAAGGAGTGGAGCGGGGTTTGGGTTATGAGCAGTTCTTC. It translates to CASIKGVERGLGYEQFF.

The genes are TRBV4-1 and TRBJ2-5; D not certain. The CDR3 spans 15 residues. V gave up 1 base and J gave up 4 bases, with 13 bases separating them. In germline, CDR1 is MGHRA, CDR2 YSYEKL. CDR3 DNA sequence: TGCGCCAGCAGCCAAGCAATGGCACGGTCAGAGACCCAGTACTTC. Amino acid sequence: CASSQAMARSETQYF.

The rearrangement joins TRBV4-3 to TRBJ2-7; no firm D call. CDR3 length equals 13 residues. V was clipped by 0 bases and J by 6 bases, with 9 bases between them. Germline V gives CDR1 LGHNA, CDR2 YSLEER. This CDR3 reads CASSQDLVGEQYF. CDR3 coding DNA: TGCGCCAGCAGCCAAGATCTCGTGGGCGAGCAGTACTTC.

The chain links TRBV24-1 to TRBJ2-2; 7 bases map to TRBD1. The CDR3 consists of 16 residues. The V segment lost 4 bases and the J segment 1 base; nucleotides outside the gene matches: 5. Per the germline V gene, CDR1 is KGHDR and CDR2 is SFDVKD. The CDR3 DNA sequence: TGTGCCACCAGTGACCGTCGACAGGGGAACACCGGGGAGCTGTTTTTT. This codes for CATSDRRQGNTGELFF.

V and J are TRBV15 and TRBJ2-7, with 9 positions matching TRBD1. CDR3 length equals 14 residues. Looked up from germline, CDR1 is LNHNV and CDR2 is YYDKDF (reference sequence). The J segment lost 5 bases and the V segment lost 1 base, leaving 3 bases of the junction unmatched. CDR3: CATSRGTGENEQYF. The DNA of the CDR3 is TGTGCCACCAGCAGAGGGACAGGGGAAAACGAGCAGTACTTC.

As DNA, the CDR3 is TGTGCCAGCAGCCCCGGGACATTAGGCTCCTACGAGCAGTACTTC. It yields the protein CASSPGTLGSYEQYF. The rearrangement joins TRBV7-9 to TRBJ2-7; weak D call: TRBD1 (6 bases). The V end was cut by 5 bases, the J end by 0 bases, with 14 bases between. Germline V gene sequence: CDR1 SEHNR, CDR2 FQNEAQ (reference sequence). The CDR3 contains 15 residues.

The chain carries TRBV7-8 and TRBJ1-5; perhaps TRBD1 as D (5 bases). Germline V lookup: CDR1 SGHVS, CDR2 FQNEAQ. This CDR3 is 18 amino acids long. Trimming took 2 bases from V and 0 from J, leaving 17 bases between them. CDR3 residues: CASSLHRLIGVSNQPQHF. CDR3 sequence (DNA): TGTGCCAGCAGCTTACACAGGCTAATCGGGGTTAGCAATCAGCCCCAGCATTTT.

The V gene is TRBV27, the J gene TRBJ1-1; D not resolved. The CDR3 has 11 residues. V was clipped by 7 bases and J by 3 bases, with 6 bases between them. Per germline, CDR1 MNHEY and CDR2 SMNVEV (reference sequence). The CDR3 is CASTSYTEAFF. The CDR3 DNA is TGTGCCAGCACGTCTTACACTGAAGCTTTCTTT.

The chain links TRBV4-1 to TRBJ2-7; the D is unclear. The CDR3 runs 13 residues. Per the germline V gene, CDR1 is MGHRA and CDR2 is YSYEKL. Trimming stripped 1 base from V and 0 bases from J, with 4 bases between. The CDR3 region is CASSQGDSYEQYF. CDR3 DNA sequence: TGCGCCAGCAGCCAAGGGGACTCCTACGAGCAGTACTTC.

This clonotype showed up just once. V and J are TRBV27 and TRBJ2-7; D gene uncertain. The CDR3 extends over 13 amino acids. Trimming removed 3 bases at V and 3 bases at J, with 9 bases between. Germline V lookup: CDR1 MNHEY, CDR2 SMNVEV (reference sequence). The CDR3 loop reads CASSFAENYEQYF. CDR3 coding DNA: TGTGCCAGCAGTTTTGCAGAAAACTACGAGCAGTACTTC.

V is TRBV29-1 and J is TRBJ2-7; D is possibly TRBD1 or TRBD2 (6 bases each). The CDR3 extends over 12 amino acids. V dropped 0 bases and J dropped 7 bases, with 10 bases sitting between them. Germline V lookup: CDR1 SQVTM, CDR2 ANQGSEA. The CDR3 loop reads CSVEDQGGEQYF. The CDR3 nucleotides are TGCAGCGTTGAAGATCAAGGGGGGGAGCAGTACTTC.

CDR3 protein: CASSQRGDGATDTQYF. DNA for the CDR3: TGCGCCAGCAGCCAAAGGGGAGACGGAGCCACAGATACGCAGTATTTT. This sequence joins TRBV4-1 and TRBJ2-3; tentatively, D is TRBD1 or TRBD2 (5 bases each). Trimming stripped 2 bases from V and 2 bases from J, with 14 bases between. CDR1 is MGHRA and CDR2 is YSYEKL in the germline V gene. The CDR3 is 16 residues long.

The chain employs TRBV5-6 and TRBJ1-1, with no clear D. Germline lookup yields CDR1 SGHDT and CDR2 YYEEEE. The V end was cut by 1 base, the J end by 6 bases, with 7 bases between. CDR3 size: 12 residues. The CDR3 spells CASSLTEAEAFF. CDR3 nucleotide sequence: TGTGCCAGCAGCTTGACAGAGGCTGAAGCTTTCTTT.

There are a few counts of this clonotype. The chain has TRBV13 and TRBJ2-2; weak D call: TRBD2 (6 bases). The CDR3 length is 14 residues. V was pared by 3 bases and J by 6 bases, with 11 bases between. Germline-derived CDR1 and CDR2 are PRHDT and FYEKMQ (reference sequence). CDR3 DNA: TGTGCCAGCAGCTTGGAGGGAGCGGCCGGGGAGCTGTTTTTT. Protein product: CASSLEGAAGELFF.

V is TRBV28 and J is TRBJ1-1; no clear D gene. The CDR3 length is 14 residues. Germline V CDR1 and CDR2: MDHEN, SYDVKM. The ends were cut back, 7 bases at V and 1 base at J, with 13 bases in the middle. CDR3 in DNA: TGTGCCAGCACCCCGACCCAGGAGAACACTGAAGCTTTCTTT. Translation gives CASTPTQENTEAFF.

The CDR3, as DNA: TGCGCCAGCAGCCACCGGGCCTTCAGGGAATCCGGCACTGAAGCTTTCTTT. Encoded protein: CASSHRAFRESGTEAFF. V usage is TRBV4-3 and J usage is TRBJ1-1, with D possibly being TRBD1 (5 bases). In germline, CDR1 is LGHNA, CDR2 YSLEER. Trimming removed 3 bases at V and 4 bases at J, with 21 bases between. This CDR3 spans 17 amino acids.

This chain connects TRBV1 to TRBJ2-5. TRBV1 is reported as a pseudogene. This CDR3 contains 13 residues. CDR3: CTSSKGNGETQYF. The CDR3 coding sequence is TGCACCAGCAGCAAAGGTAACGGAGAGACCCAGTACTTC.

This rearrangement joins TRBV30 to TRBJ2-7; 8 positions agree with TRBD1. The CDR3 totals 14 residues. Unmatched junction bases numbered 9, after V lost 5 bases and J lost 3 bases. CDR1 is GTSNPN and CDR2 is SVGIG in the germline V gene (reference sequence). CDR3 protein: CAWATGTGIYEQYF. In nucleotides, the CDR3 is TGTGCCTGGGCTACCGGGACAGGTATCTACGAGCAGTACTTC. Drawing the rest from reference TRBV30 and TRBJ2-7, the complete variable domain is SQTIHQWPATLVQPVGSPLSLECTVEGTSNPNLYWYRQAAGRGLQLLFYSVGIGQISSEVPQNLSASRPQDRQFILSSKKLLLSDSGFYLCAWATGTGIYEQYFGPGTRLTVT.

The rearrangement joins TRBV20-1 to TRBJ2-1; 7 bases are a match to TRBD2. J lost 0 bases, V lost 5 bases, and 10 bases had no gene match. CDR1 and CDR2 from the germline V gene are DFQATT and SNEGSKA (reference sequence). The CDR3 sequence is 16 residues long. The CDR3 DNA reads as TGCAGTGCTTCCCTGTTGGCGGGGGTCTCCTACAATGAGCAGTTCTTC. Translation gives CSASLLAGVSYNEQFF.

V gene TRBV4-3 combines with J gene TRBJ2-7, with D hard to call. Trimming removed 1 base at V and 3 bases at J, with 19 bases between. There are 17 residues in the CDR3. Per germline, CDR1 LGHNA and CDR2 YSLEER. CDR3 loop: CASSQVGPGVTIYEQYF. The DNA for the CDR3 is TGCGCCAGCAGCCAAGTTGGCCCAGGCGTCACTATCTACGAGCAGTACTTC.

CDR3 loop: CASSLGPPTGSNTEAFF. The CDR3 nucleotides are TGTGCCAGCAGTTTAGGCCCCCCGACAGGCTCGAACACTGAAGCTTTCTTT. The chain joins TRBV27 to TRBJ1-1; maybe TRBD1 (6 bases). CDR3 length: 17 residues. V was pared by 2 bases and J by 1 base, with 17 bases between. In germline, CDR1 is MNHEY, CDR2 SMNVEV (reference sequence).

This sequence joins TRBV15 and TRBJ1-5; D gene unclear. CDR3 length equals 14 residues. Germline V gene sequence: CDR1 LNHNV, CDR2 YYDKDF (reference sequence). V dropped 0 bases and J dropped 6 bases, with 9 bases sitting between them. The CDR3 here is CATSREGGRQPQHF. The DNA of the CDR3 is TGTGCCACCAGCAGAGAGGGTGGGCGTCAGCCCCAGCATTTT.

V gene TRBV4-2 combines with J gene TRBJ2-1, with D perhaps matching TRBD1 (6 bases). The CDR3 has 16 residues. V was cut by 6 bases and J by 0 bases, with 15 bases left in between. Germline V CDR1 and CDR2: LGHNA, YNFKEQ. CDR3 residues: CASSREGERSYNEQFF. The CDR3 nucleotides are TGTGCCAGCAGTCGAGAGGGGGAGCGCTCCTACAATGAGCAGTTCTTC.

This chain joins TRBV5-1 and TRBJ2-3, with TRBD2 matching 8 bases. V trimming: 3 bases; J trimming: 0 bases; junction bases outside the gene matches: 6. Germline assignment: CDR1 SGHRS and CDR2 YFSETQ. CDR3 length: 16 amino acids. The CDR3 region is CASSSGGISSTDTQYF. DNA of the CDR3: TGCGCCAGCAGCTCGGGAGGGATCTCTAGCACAGATACGCAGTATTTT.

The chain links TRBV3-1 to TRBJ2-7, with D tentatively TRBD1 or TRBD2 (6 bases each). The germline V and J ends were trimmed by 0 bases and 3 bases, with 15 bases remaining between them. This CDR3 comprises 16 residues. Per germline, CDR1 LGHDT and CDR2 YNNKEL (reference sequence). CDR3 nucleotide sequence: TGTGCCAGCAGCCAAGAGGGGGGCGGGATAGACTACGAGCAGTACTTC. It is translated as CASSQEGGGIDYEQYF.

The chain employs TRBV29-1 and TRBJ1-1; TRBD1 aligns across 9 bases. Germline CDR1 reads SQVTM; CDR2 reads ANQGSEA. This CDR3 contains 14 residues. With V trimmed by 1 base and J by 1 base, 1 base remained unmatched. CDR3 nucleotide sequence: TGCAGCGTTGAAGGGACAGGGGAGAACACTGAAGCTTTCTTT. This gives the protein CSVEGTGENTEAFF.

Details on this clonotype: One end of the junction does not line up with germline, which may come from a read error. This chain joins TRBV19 and TRBJ2-7, with D unclear. The CDR3 is 13 residues long. Germline V gene lookup returns CDR1 LNHDA and CDR2 SQIVND (reference sequence). DNA of the CDR3: TGTGCCAGTAGTCTAGAATACTACTACGAGCAGTACTTC. The encoded protein is CASSLEYYYEQYF.

This chain links TRBV13 with TRBJ1-6; 9 nucleotides line up with TRBD1. The CDR3 is made up of 14 amino acids. J was trimmed by 10 bases and V by 5 bases; bases with no gene match: 6. CDR1 is PRHDT, CDR2 FYEKMQ, per germline (reference sequence). The CDR3: CASSPGQGASPLHF. In DNA, the CDR3 is TGTGCCAGCAGCCCGGGACAGGGAGCGTCACCCCTCCACTTT.